Listed below are T cell receptor beta chains from one sample, sequenced in a study of blood T cell repertoires in COVID-19. Only in-frame clones appear in the TCRdb table, and some are missing; sequencing was by immunoSEQ multiplex PCR. The profile shows tens of thousands of clones, about 73% of them singletons. Sequenced: peripheral blood. The receptors stem from a woman aged 70-85 years with acute or convalescent COVID-19. Each CDR3 is given with its conserved first and last residue. A D gene is named only where the DNA matches it firmly. A clone size is listed for some rows: how often the clone was seen (once, few, many), or a class if it is expanded.

D gene,J gene,V gene,clone size,CDR3 protein,CDR3 DNA
TRBD1,TRBJ2-2,TRBV4-1,-,CASSQDPGQRTGELFF,TGCGCCAGCAGCCAAGATCCGGGACAGCGCACCGGGGAGCTGTTTTTT
-,TRBJ2-2,TRBV6-5,-,CASRLRSSGSGELFF,TGTGCCAGCAGACTCCGGTCCTCAGGGTCGGGGGAGCTGTTTTTT
TRBD1,TRBJ1-1,TRBV5-4,-,CASSRDRVTFWNTEAFF,TGTGCCAGCAGTCGGGACAGGGTGACGTTTTGGAACACTGAAGCTTTCTTT
TRBD1,TRBJ1-4,TRBV4-1,-,CASSHSTRQGANEKLFF,TGCGCCAGCAGCCACTCTACTAGACAGGGCGCTAATGAAAAACTGTTTTTT
TRBD1,TRBJ1-2,TRBV7-2,-,CASSLVTGGAYGYTF,TGTGCCAGCAGCTTAGTGACAGGGGGCGCGTATGGCTACACCTTC
-,TRBJ1-2,TRBV6-5,-,CASSYSTGFRTF,TGTGCCAGCAGTTACTCTACAGGGTTTCGTACCTTC
-,TRBJ1-1,TRBV15,few,CATSRDTGLPEAFF,TGTGCCACCAGCAGGGATACAGGGTTACCTGAAGCTTTCTTT
-,TRBJ2-4,TRBV5-1,-,CASSLDRSVNIQYF,TGCGCCAGCAGCTTGGATCGGAGTGTAAACATTCAGTACTTC
-,TRBJ1-1,TRBV4-2,-,CASSQERPPGEDTEAFF,TGTGCCAGCAGCCAAGAAAGGCCCCCTGGGGAGGACACTGAAGCTTTCTTT
TRBD1,TRBJ2-3,TRBV29-1,-,CSVEASGQGAADTQYF,TGCAGCGTTGAAGCATCAGGACAGGGGGCAGCAGATACGCAGTATTTT
TRBD1,TRBJ1-2,TRBV7-2,-,CASSADRGPYGYTF,TGTGCCAGCAGCGCGGACAGGGGGCCCTATGGCTACACCTTC
-,TRBJ1-2,TRBV9,-,CASSVEWKAGGYTF,TGTGCCAGCAGCGTAGAGTGGAAAGCAGGGGGCTACACCTTC
-,TRBJ1-4,TRBV7-2,-,CASSSGQTSTNEKLFF,TGTGCCAGCAGCTCCGGACAGACCTCAACTAATGAAAAACTGTTTTTT
-,TRBJ1-5,TRBV24-1,-,CATGTLGQPQHF,TGTGCCACCGGGACTTTGGGTCAGCCCCAGCATTTT
TRBD2,TRBJ2-5,TRBV5-1,-,CASSLLGGAGETQYF,TGCGCCAGCAGCTTGCTCGGGGGGGCCGGGGAGACCCAGTACTTC
TRBD1,TRBJ2-1,TRBV6-5,once,CASKRDRGLFEQFF,TGTGCCAGCAAAAGGGACAGGGGGTTGTTTGAGCAGTTCTTC
TRBD1,TRBJ1-1,TRBV19,medium-sized,CASSDRVNTEAFF,TGTGCCAGTTCCGACAGGGTGAACACTGAAGCTTTCTTT
-,TRBJ2-7,TRBV6-5,-,CAVELRVGEQYF,TGTGCCGTTGAACTGAGGGTGGGCGAGCAGTACTTC
-,TRBJ1-2,TRBV6-5,-,CASSTTLNYGYTF,TGTGCCAGCAGTACCACTCTTAACTATGGCTACACCTTC
-,TRBJ2-7,TRBV18,-,CASSPLAEGAYYEQYF,TGTGCCAGCTCACCACTCGCTGAAGGGGCCTACTACGAGCAGTACTTC
-,TRBJ2-6,TRBV2,-,CASSEEGVYGANVLTF,TGTGCCAGCAGTGAAGAGGGAGTGTACGGGGCCAACGTCCTGACTTTC
-,TRBJ1-6,TRBV19,-,CASSITVRSPLHF,TGTGCCAGTAGTATCACAGTCCGTTCACCCCTCCACTTT
-,TRBJ2-2,TRBV11-2,-,CASSLAASRNTGELFF,TGTGCCAGCAGCTTAGCGGCTAGCCGGAACACCGGGGAGCTGTTTTTT
-,TRBJ1-1,TRBV10-3,-,CAISEGRTNEAFF,TGTGCCATCAGTGAAGGGAGGACTAATGAAGCTTTCTTT
-,TRBJ2-5,TRBV4-1,once,CASRPVHREQETQYF,TGCGCCAGCAGACCCGTTCACAGGGAGCAAGAGACCCAGTACTTC
-,TRBJ1-2,TRBV27,once,CASSHYLGQHYGYTF,TGTGCCAGCAGTCACTACCTCGGACAGCACTATGGCTACACCTTC
-,TRBJ1-5,TRBV7-8,-,CASSLSQGRNQPQHF,TGTGCCAGCAGCTTAAGTCAGGGGCGCAATCAGCCCCAGCATTTT
TRBD1,TRBJ2-2,TRBV18,-,CASSPSGTGTGELFF,TGTGCCAGCTCACCTTCCGGGACAGGGACCGGGGAGCTGTTTTTT
-,TRBJ1-6,TRBV19,-,CASSRSGGVGSPLHF,TGTGCCAGTAGTCGGTCGGGGGGGGTCGGTTCACCCCTCCACTTT
-,TRBJ2-3,TRBV12-5,once,CASGTIAADTQYF,TGTGCTAGTGGTACCATAGCCGCAGATACGCAGTATTTT
-,TRBJ1-3,TRBV3-1/TRBV3-2,few,CASSRRGSIGNTIYF,TGTGCCAGCAGCCGTAGGGGCTCGATCGGAAACACCATATATTTT
TRBD1,TRBJ2-7,TRBV6-5,few,CASSLRDRGLVEQYF,TGTGCCAGCAGCCTCCGTGACAGGGGGTTAGTTGAGCAGTACTTC
-,TRBJ1-1,TRBV6-1,few,CASSEAGGDAFF,TGTGCCAGCAGTGAAGCCGGAGGGGATGCTTTCTTT
-,TRBJ1-1,TRBV30,-,CAWSPGIGAFF,TGTGCCTGGAGCCCCGGGATAGGAGCTTTCTTT
-,TRBJ2-7,TRBV6-5,-,CASSSPLLYEQYF,TGTGCCAGCAGTTCTCCTCTCCTATACGAGCAGTACTTC
-,TRBJ1-1,TRBV15,-,CATSREKGVNTEAFF,TGTGCCACCAGCAGAGAGAAGGGGGTGAACACTGAAGCTTTCTTT
-,TRBJ1-3,TRBV30,-,CAWSASAVAGNTIYF,TGTGCCTGGAGTGCGTCAGCGGTCGCCGGAAACACCATATATTTT
TRBD2,TRBJ2-3,TRBV3-1/TRBV3-2,-,CASSQEGTSLQSDTQYF,TGTGCCAGCAGCCAAGAGGGGACTAGCCTGCAATCCGATACGCAGTATTTT
-,TRBJ1-3,TRBV15,once,CATSREGKTLSGNTIYF,TGTGCCACCAGCAGAGAAGGAAAGACTCTTTCTGGAAACACCATATATTTT
-,TRBJ2-5,TRBV3-1/TRBV3-2,-,CASSQDGSVAGETQYF,TGTGCCAGCAGCCAAGATGGGTCGGTGGCGGGAGAGACCCAGTACTTC
-,TRBJ2-5,TRBV27,-,CASSYGETQYF,TGTGCCAGCAGCTATGGAGAGACCCAGTACTTC
-,TRBJ1-1,TRBV10-3,-,CAISPADTEAFF,TGTGCCATCAGTCCAGCGGACACTGAAGCTTTCTTT
-,TRBJ1-6,TRBV5-1,-,CASSLDTGRNSPLHF,TGCGCCAGCAGCTTGGACACAGGGCGAAATTCACCCCTCCACTTT
TRBD1,TRBJ1-2,TRBV5-1,-,CASSLETGTGTGYTF,TGCGCCAGCAGCTTGGAGACCGGGACAGGGACTGGCTACACCTTC
-,TRBJ1-1,TRBV7-6,-,CASSLARRGLNTEAFF,TGTGCCAGCAGCTTAGCGCGGAGAGGGCTGAACACTGAAGCTTTCTTT
-,TRBJ2-7,TRBV7-8,-,CASSSGLGFMKQYF,TGTGCCAGCAGCTCCGGACTGGGATTTATGAAGCAGTACTTC
-,TRBJ1-5,TRBV9,-,CASSPWGGGNQPQHF,TGTGCCAGCAGCCCCTGGGGGGGTGGCAATCAGCCCCAGCATTTT
TRBD2,TRBJ2-7,TRBV14,-,CASSRMTSGGSYEQYF,TGTGCCAGCAGCCGAATGACTAGCGGGGGCTCCTACGAGCAGTACTTC
-,TRBJ1-1,TRBV7-9,-,CASSLVVGVNTEAFF,TGTGCCAGCAGCTTAGTTGTAGGGGTGAACACTGAAGCTTTCTTT
-,TRBJ1-4,TRBV2,-,CASSAADEKLFF,TGTGCCAGCAGTGCGGCGGATGAAAAACTGTTTTTT